These 23 T cell receptor beta chains came from one sample sequenced in a study of T cell repertoires in ileal Crohn's disease. Clones were read by immunoSEQ multiplex PCR, and TCRdb kept only the in-frame ones, dropping some. The sample lists about 5,200 clones, roughly 81% seen once, with about 6% in the top ten. The sample consisted of ileal tissue. These receptors originate from an adult with Crohn's disease.

This rearrangement joins TRBV30 to TRBJ1-2; D unresolved. CDR3 size: 12 residues. Per the germline V gene, CDR1 is GTSNPN and CDR2 is SVGIG (reference sequence). Trimming stripped 3 bases from V and 3 bases from J, with 8 bases between. CDR3 in DNA: TGTGCCTGGAGGGTCGCGGACTATGGCTACACCTTC. The encoded protein is CAWRVADYGYTF.

The J gene is TRBJ2-1, the V gene TRBV7-8, with TRBD2 identical over 11 bases. The CDR3 runs to 16 residues. V lost 2 bases to trimming and J lost 7 bases; unmatched junction nucleotides: 7. Germline CDR1 and CDR2: SGHVS and FQNEAQ. CDR3 region: CASSLNLAGGLNEQFF. CDR3 nucleotides: TGTGCCAGCAGCTTAAATCTAGCGGGGGGATTAAATGAGCAGTTCTTC.

A single count supports this clone. The V and J genes are TRBV30 and TRBJ2-7; weak D call: TRBD2 (5 bases). The ends were cut back, 4 bases at V and 3 bases at J, with 16 bases in the middle. The germline gives CDR1 GTSNPN, CDR2 SVGIG (reference sequence). The CDR3 loop spans 14 amino acids. As DNA, the CDR3 is TGTGCCTGGAAACCTGGAGGTACTTACTACGAGCAGTACTTC. This translates into CAWKPGGTYYEQYF.

The chain couples TRBV7-2 to TRBJ1-2; D may be TRBD1 (5 bases). CDR1 and CDR2 from the germline V gene are SGHTA and FQGNSA. This CDR3 region has 16 residues. V gave up 1 base and J gave up 2 bases, with 14 bases separating them. The CDR3 loop reads CASSLVGAVSNYGYTF. Written as DNA, the CDR3 is TGTGCCAGCAGCTTAGTTGGGGCAGTCTCAAACTATGGCTACACCTTC.

The rearrangement uses TRBV7-2 and TRBJ1-2; 8 bases line up with TRBD1. The CDR3 consists of 15 residues. Germline trimming cut 5 bases from V and 4 bases from J; bases unmatched to any gene: 9. CDR1 SGHTA and CDR2 FQGNSA come from the germline V gene. The CDR3 loop is CASSLQTGEIYGYTF. DNA for the CDR3: TGTGCCAGCAGCCTACAGACAGGGGAGATCTATGGCTACACCTTC.

The rearrangement joins TRBV6-5 to TRBJ2-1, with 8 bases that match TRBD1. This CDR3 region has 12 residues. V gave up 9 bases and J gave up 6 bases; unmatched junction bases: 4. Germline V gene data show CDR1 as MNHEY and CDR2 as SVGAGI. The CDR3 here is CARQGAGNEQFF. The CDR3 coding sequence is TGTGCCAGGCAGGGGGCGGGCAATGAGCAGTTCTTC.

The gene calls are TRBV5-1 and TRBJ1-2; D not certain. Trimming took 0 bases from V and 3 from J, leaving 3 bases between them. Germline V gene sequence: CDR1 SGHRS, CDR2 YFSETQ. The length of the CDR3 is 12 residues. The CDR3 nucleotides read TGCGCCAGCAGCTTGGGCGACTATGGCTACACCTTC. This sequence encodes CASSLGDYGYTF.

The rearrangement joins TRBV12-5 to TRBJ2-5, with D perhaps TRBD2 (5 bases). This CDR3 has 14 amino acids. With 8 bases removed from V and 1 base from J, the gap between germline ends came to 14 bases. Germline V lookup: CDR1 LGHNT, CDR2 FRNRAP. DNA for the CDR3: TGTGCTAGTAGGGCCCCGGGGTTCCAAGAGACCCAGTACTTC. Its translation: CASRAPGFQETQYF.

V and J are TRBV6-1 and TRBJ2-6, with TRBD2 matching 7 bases. Germline lookup yields CDR1 MNHNS and CDR2 SASEGT. J gave up 0 bases and V 6 bases, and 2 bases lay outside the gene matches. The CDR3 runs 15 residues. DNA of the CDR3: TGTGCCAGCAGGTCGGGGGGCTCTGGGGCCAACGTCCTGACTTTC. As protein: CASRSGGSGANVLTF.

This chain uses TRBV18 with TRBJ2-4; 8 bases are shared with TRBD2. Germline CDR1 reads KGHSH; CDR2 reads LQKENI. J lost 0 bases, V lost 6 bases, and 7 bases had no gene match. The CDR3 spans 16 residues. The CDR3 loop is CASSTGLAGAKNIQYF. CDR3 DNA sequence: TGTGCCAGCTCGACCGGGCTAGCGGGAGCCAAAAACATTCAGTACTTC.

The chain couples TRBV5-6 to TRBJ2-1; 10 bases line up with TRBD2. Germline CDR1 SGHDT, CDR2 YYEEEE. The CDR3 has 16 residues. V was clipped by 4 bases and J by 3 bases; unmatched bases: 7. The CDR3 DNA is TGTGCCAGCAGCCAATGGACTAGCGGATACTACAATGAGCAGTTCTTC. Encoded protein: CASSQWTSGYYNEQFF.

Turning to this clone: The same CDR3 is also encoded by other DNA sequences in this sample. This chain links TRBV2 with TRBJ2-7; 12 bases are a match to TRBD1. The CDR3 sequence is 14 residues long. Germline V gives CDR1 SNHLY, CDR2 FYNNEI. J lost 10 bases, V lost 4 bases, and 8 bases had no gene match. The CDR3 region has the DNA TGTGCCAGCAGTGTCCACGGGACAGGGGGCGAACAGTACTTC. As protein: CASSVHGTGGEQYF.

V gene TRBV6-1 combines with J gene TRBJ2-1; 9 nucleotides align to TRBD1. The junction had 0 bases not matched to a gene; V was cut back by 1 base and J by 2 bases. The length of the CDR3 is 15 residues. Germline V CDR1 and CDR2: MNHNS, SASEGT. DNA of the CDR3: TGTGCCAGCAGTGAAGGGGACAGGGCCTACAATGAGCAGTTCTTC. It translates to CASSEGDRAYNEQFF.

The gene calls are TRBV14 and TRBJ1-1; 7 bases match TRBD1. V trimming: 5 bases; J trimming: 0 bases; junction bases outside the gene matches: 9. The CDR3 spans 16 residues. CDR1 is SGHDN and CDR2 is FVKESK in the germline V gene. CDR3 in amino acids: CASSLEQGFMNTEAFF. CDR3 DNA: TGTGCCAGCAGCTTGGAACAGGGGTTTATGAACACTGAAGCTTTCTTT.

A single count supports this clone. The J gene is TRBJ2-1, the V gene TRBV11-2, with D tentatively TRBD2 (6 bases). CDR1 and CDR2 (germline): SGHAT, FQNNGV. V lost 6 bases and J lost 8, with 20 bases in between. This CDR3 spans 15 amino acids. The CDR3 coding sequence is TGTGCCAGCAGAGCCGCCCGACTAGGGTCCCATGAGCAGTTCTTC. Amino acid sequence: CASRAARLGSHEQFF.

This clone occurred once. The same CDR3 is also encoded by other DNA sequences in this sample. This chain connects TRBV6-5 to TRBJ1-6; TRBD1 aligns across 7 bases. The CDR3 is 14 residues long. Germline assignment: CDR1 MNHEY and CDR2 SVGAGI. Trimming removed 5 bases from V and 6 bases from J; junction bases left unmatched: 4. Written as DNA, the CDR3 is TGTGCCAGCAGTCCCGACAGGGCTAATTCACCCCTCCACTTT. Protein: CASSPDRANSPLHF.

This chain connects TRBV7-9 to TRBJ1-2, with 10 bases matching TRBD1. The germline CDR1 and CDR2 sequences are SEHNR and FQNEAQ (reference sequence). This CDR3 is 15 amino acids long. J gave up 4 bases and V 4 bases, and 6 bases lay outside the gene matches. CDR3 in amino acids: CASSSPGQGSYGYTF. CDR3 bases: TGTGCCAGCAGCTCTCCGGGACAGGGGAGCTATGGCTACACCTTC. Variable domain in full (rest from reference TRBV7-9 and TRBJ1-2): DTGVSQNPRHKITKRGQNVTFRCDPISEHNRLYWYRQTLGQGPEFLTYFQNEAQLEKSRLLSDRFSAERPKGSFSTLEIQRTEQGDSAMYLCASSSPGQGSYGYTFGSGTRLTVV.

Only one count was recorded for this clone. The chain links TRBV2 to TRBJ2-3; D remains ambiguous. Germline V gene lookup returns CDR1 SNHLY and CDR2 FYNNEI. This CDR3 region has 13 residues. V lost 6 bases and J 2 bases, leaving 9 bases between the germline ends. CDR3 DNA sequence: TGTGCCAGCAGCCGTTATTCCACAGATACGCAGTATTTT. Residues: CASSRYSTDTQYF. Full variable domain (missing parts from reference TRBV2 and TRBJ2-3): EPEVTQTPSHQVTQMGQEVILRCVPISNHLYFYWYRQILGQKVEFLVSFYNNEISEKSEIFDDQFSVERPDGSNFTLKIRSTKLEDSAMYFCASSRYSTDTQYFGPGTRLTVL.

This rearrangement joins TRBV9 to TRBJ2-7; TRBD2 matches 7 bases. V lost 4 bases and J lost 3; bases outside the gene matches: 16. Germline CDR1 is SGDLS and CDR2 is YYNGEE. The CDR3 covers 17 residues. The CDR3 here is CASSPGLDGGIGYEQYF. For the CDR3, the DNA is TGTGCCAGCAGCCCGGGCCTGGACGGGGGGATAGGCTACGAGCAGTACTTC.

The CDR3 loop reads CASRINRGLSYEQYF. DNA of the CDR3: TGTGCCAGCAGGATAAACAGGGGGCTATCCTACGAGCAGTACTTC. V usage is TRBV28 and J usage is TRBJ2-7; TRBD1 matches at 9 bases. Germline CDR1 MDHEN, CDR2 SYDVKM. The ends lost 6 bases at V and 1 base at J; junction bases unmatched: 7. This CDR3 has 15 amino acids.

V is TRBV7-9 and J is TRBJ2-7, with 12 bases identical to TRBD2. CDR1 is SEHNR, CDR2 FQNEAQ, per germline (reference sequence). This CDR3 has 19 amino acids. Trimming removed 1 base from V and 0 bases from J; junction bases left unmatched: 10. CDR3 loop: CASSLGGGTSGRSSYEQYF. CDR3 nucleotide sequence: TGTGCCAGCAGCTTAGGAGGAGGAACTAGCGGGAGGAGCTCCTACGAGCAGTACTTC.

V gene TRBV7-8 combines with J gene TRBJ2-3; no clear D. The CDR3 length is 13 residues. Germline V gene data show CDR1 as SGHVS and CDR2 as FQNEAQ. The germline V and J ends were trimmed by 5 bases and 1 base, with 7 bases remaining between them. CDR3 sequence: CASSLPRTDTQYF. The CDR3 DNA follows: TGTGCCAGCAGCCTACCCCGCACAGATACGCAGTATTTT.

The chain combines TRBV5-1 with TRBJ2-2; D gene ambiguous. Germline values: CDR1 SGHRS, CDR2 YFSETQ. There are 15 residues in the CDR3. Trimming cost V 1 base and J 2 bases, with 9 bases left between them. CDR3 DNA: TGCGCCAGCAGCTTGCAGGTTTCTAACACCGGGGAGCTGTTTTTT. Its translation: CASSLQVSNTGELFF.